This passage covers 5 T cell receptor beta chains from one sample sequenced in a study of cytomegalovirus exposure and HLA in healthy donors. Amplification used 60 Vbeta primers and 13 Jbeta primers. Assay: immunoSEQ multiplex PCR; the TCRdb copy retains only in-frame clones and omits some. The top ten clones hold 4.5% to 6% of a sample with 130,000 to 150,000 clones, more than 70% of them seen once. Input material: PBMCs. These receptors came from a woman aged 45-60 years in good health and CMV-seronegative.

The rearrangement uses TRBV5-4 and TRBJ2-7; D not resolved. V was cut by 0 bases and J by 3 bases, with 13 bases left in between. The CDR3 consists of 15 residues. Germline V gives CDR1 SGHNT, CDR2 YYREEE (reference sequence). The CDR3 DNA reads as TGTGCCAGCAGCTTGGATTTCAGGAATAACTACGAGCAGTACTTC. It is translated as CASSLDFRNNYEQYF.

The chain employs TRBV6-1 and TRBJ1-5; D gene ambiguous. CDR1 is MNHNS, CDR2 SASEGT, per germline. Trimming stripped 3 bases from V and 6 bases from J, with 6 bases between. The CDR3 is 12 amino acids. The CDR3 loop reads CASSDGAQPQHF. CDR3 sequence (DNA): TGTGCCAGCAGTGACGGAGCTCAGCCCCAGCATTTT.

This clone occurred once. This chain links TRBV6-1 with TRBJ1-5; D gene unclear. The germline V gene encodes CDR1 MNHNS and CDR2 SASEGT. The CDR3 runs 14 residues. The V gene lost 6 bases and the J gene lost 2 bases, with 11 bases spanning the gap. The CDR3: CASRSLRGNQPQHF. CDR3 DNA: TGTGCCAGCAGGAGTCTACGAGGCAATCAGCCCCAGCATTTT.

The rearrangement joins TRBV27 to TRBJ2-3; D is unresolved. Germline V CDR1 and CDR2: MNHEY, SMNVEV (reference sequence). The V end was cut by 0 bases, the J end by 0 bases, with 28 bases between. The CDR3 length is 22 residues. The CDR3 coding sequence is TGTGCCAGCAGTTTATCCTTTCGATTTCATCCTCGAGCGTTCACTAGCACAGATACGCAGTATTTT. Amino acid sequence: CASSLSFRFHPRAFTSTDTQYF.

CDR3 amino acids: CASSLNRVGGNEQYF. The CDR3 DNA reads as TGTGCCAGCAGCTTAAACCGGGTAGGAGGGAACGAGCAGTACTTC. This chain uses TRBV4-2 with TRBJ2-7; the D gene is possibly TRBD2 (6 bases). The germline gives CDR1 LGHNA, CDR2 YNFKEQ. This CDR3 is 15 amino acids long. Trimming shortened V by 5 bases and J by 5 bases, and 19 bases separated the two germline ends.